This T cell receptor (beta chain) is from a study of blood T cell repertoires in COVID-19. Whole-study context: From the United States, Italy and Spain came samples of acute and convalescent COVID-19. The cDNA or gDNA used as material had been derived from T cells, B-cell-depleted T cells, or PBMCs.

This clone was counted many times. In the original workflow: Nucleated cell counts were estimated from reference gene primer amplification. TCRdb keeps only in-frame clones here, not all; method: immunoSEQ multiplex PCR. The DNA was the basis for D and trimming; V, J and clone size are from that table. The data show about 77,000 clones, around four fifths seen once. V trimming: 4 bases; J trimming: 5 bases; junction bases outside the gene matches: 24. CDR3 size: 20 residues. The germline V gene encodes CDR1 SGHRS and CDR2 YFSETQ. The material sequenced was peripheral blood. The clonotype comes from a man aged 55 to 69 with acute or convalescent COVID-19. J is TRBJ2-5 and V is TRBV5-1, with 9 bases matching TRBD2. The CDR3 nucleotides are TGCGCCAGCAGCCCCAATCCCCCTAGTAGCGGGAGAGGGGTCTGGGAGACCCAGTACTTC. Its protein is CASSPNPPSSGRGVWETQYF. Full variable domain (remainder filled in from reference TRBV5-1 and TRBJ2-5): KAGVTQTPRYLIKTRGQQVTLSCSPISGHRSVSWYQQTPGQGLQFLFEYFSETQRNKGNFPGRFSGRQFSNSRSEMNVSTLELGDSALYLCASSPNPPSSGRGVWETQYFGPGTRLLVL.